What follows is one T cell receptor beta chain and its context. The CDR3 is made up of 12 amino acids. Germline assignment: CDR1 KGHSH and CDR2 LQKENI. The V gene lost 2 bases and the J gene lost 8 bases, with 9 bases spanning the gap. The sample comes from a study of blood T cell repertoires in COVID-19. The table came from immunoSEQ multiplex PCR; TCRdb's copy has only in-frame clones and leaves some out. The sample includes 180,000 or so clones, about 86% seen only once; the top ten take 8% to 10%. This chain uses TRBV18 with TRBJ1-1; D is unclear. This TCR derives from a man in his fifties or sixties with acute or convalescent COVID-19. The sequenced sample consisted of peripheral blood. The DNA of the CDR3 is TGTGCCAGCTCACCATTCTCCGGGGAAGCTTTCTTT. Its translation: CASSPFSGEAFF.